This TCR beta chain was sequenced during a study of CD8 T cells in ankylosing spondylitis. Findings and caveats of the study: Disease-linked clones proved CD8+ and comparatively uncommon in peripheral blood. Within ankylosing spondylitis blood, a TCR beta motif made up of several highly homologous variants appeared to be characteristic. Clones tied to disease were said to be significantly enriched in matched ankylosing spondylitis synovial fluid.

This clonotype showed up many times. What it recognizes is unknown. Each TCR beta library was made by quantitative 5'-RACE that incorporated molecular barcodes. Each CDR3 protein is one row after TCRdb ran MiXCR on the 5' RACE reads. The sample includes fewer than 250,000 distinct CDR3 sequences, roughly a tenth of them seen just once. The receptor was isolated from a male donor with ankylosing spondylitis or in good health (not recorded which). Source material: blood, either unsorted or a sorted T cell fraction (not recorded which).

CDR3 amino acids: CASSSRDSEGPQHF. In DNA, the CDR3 is TGTGCCAGCAGCTCCCGGGACTCTGAAGGGCCCCAGCATTTT. V and J are TRBV12-3 or TRBV12-4 and TRBJ1-5; possibly TRBD1 for D (5 bases). V lost 6 bases and J 9 bases, leaving 18 bases between the germline ends. CDR3 length equals 14 residues.